Below are 17 T cell receptor beta chains sequenced from a single sample in a study of beta chain features in type 1 diabetes. Study outcomes and limitations: Moderate yet significant TCRB CDR3 shortening was seen in Type 1 diabetes patients in all four CD4+ subsets.

Every isolated RNA sample was fully reverse transcribed, so sequencing captured expressed TCRB transcripts. The assay was immunoSEQ multiplex PCR, and TCRdb's table has in-frame clones only and misses some. The table shows 300,000 to 400,000 clones, with about a tenth occurring only once. What these receptors recognize is not known. The sample consisted of central memory CD4+ T cells from blood. Every receptor here comes from a man aged 25-40 years with type 1 diabetes.

A few counts support this clone. The genes are TRBV5-6 and TRBJ2-3; D is undetermined. Per germline, CDR1 SGHDT and CDR2 YYEEEE. V was pared by 0 bases and J by 2 bases, with 4 bases between. The CDR3 consists of 13 residues. The CDR3 is CASSLELTDTQYF. For the CDR3, the DNA is TGTGCCAGCAGCTTGGAGCTCACAGATACGCAGTATTTT.

This clone was found a few times. V usage is TRBV2 and J usage is TRBJ1-6, with 8 bases matching TRBD1. V was pared by 3 bases and J by 3 bases, with 1 base of the junction left unmatched. The CDR3 totals 15 residues. Germline V gene lookup returns CDR1 SNHLY and CDR2 FYNNEI. The CDR3 DNA sequence: TGTGCCAGCAGTGAGACAGGGGTCTATAATTCACCCCTCCACTTT. Translated, it gives CASSETGVYNSPLHF.

The chain combines TRBV19 with TRBJ1-5, with no clear D. V was clipped by 5 bases and J by 5 bases, with 10 bases between them. This CDR3 region has 13 residues. In germline, CDR1 is LNHDA, CDR2 SQIVND (reference sequence). CDR3 nucleotide sequence: TGTGCCAGTAGTTGGCTTTCGGATCAGCCCCAGCATTTT. Translated, it gives CASSWLSDQPQHF.

The chain combines TRBV6-6 with TRBJ2-5, with unresolved D. The germline V gene has CDR1 MNHNY and CDR2 SVGAGI (reference sequence). V lost 2 bases and J lost 2, with 6 bases in between. The CDR3 runs to 13 residues. The CDR3 is CASSYLQQETQYF. The CDR3 region has the DNA TGTGCCAGCAGTTACCTACAGCAAGAGACCCAGTACTTC.

CDR3 in DNA: TGTGCCTGGAGTCCTTCGGGACTGTTGGGACAGATGGATCAGCCCCAGCATTTT. Amino acids: CAWSPSGLLGQMDQPQHF. The V call is TRBV30, the J call TRBJ1-5; 7 bases align to TRBD1. Germline V gene sequence: CDR1 GTSNPN, CDR2 SVGIG (reference sequence). The CDR3 contains 18 residues. Trimming took 2 bases from V and 5 from J; bases not matched to a gene: 18. The entire variable domain, with the rest obtained from reference TRBV30 and TRBJ1-5, is as follows: SQTIHQWPATLVQPVGSPLSLECTVEGTSNPNLYWYRQAAGRGLQLLFYSVGIGQISSEVPQNLSASRPQDRQFILSSKKLLLSDSGFYLCAWSPSGLLGQMDQPQHFGDGTRLSIL.

The CDR3 DNA reads as TGTGCCACCAGCAGCCAGCGGAACACTGAAGCTTTCTTT. It translates to CATSSQRNTEAFF. This rearrangement joins TRBV15 to TRBJ1-1; D is undetermined. From germline, CDR1 is LNHNV and CDR2 YYDKDF (reference sequence). CDR3 size: 13 residues. Trimming pared 3 bases from V and 1 base from J, leaving 6 bases between.

In this sample, this clone turned up a few times. V is TRBV9 and J is TRBJ2-3; 7 bases agree with TRBD2. CDR1 is SGDLS, CDR2 YYNGEE, per germline. This CDR3 region has 14 residues. After removal of 0 bases from V and 10 bases from J, the junction contained 8 bases not matched to a gene. The CDR3 nucleotides are TGTGCCAGCAGCGTAGGCGGGGGACGGACTTCGCAGTATTTT. Translating gives CASSVGGGRTSQYF. The entire variable domain, with the rest obtained from reference TRBV9 and TRBJ2-3, is as follows: DSGVTQTPKHLITATGQRVTLRCSPRSGDLSVYWYQQSLDQGLQFLIQYYNGEERAKGNILERFSAQQFPDLHSELNLSSLELGDSALYFCASSVGGGRTSQYFGPGTRLTVL.

This chain connects TRBV19 to TRBJ1-4; D gene unclear. With 6 bases removed from V and 4 bases from J, the gap between germline ends came to 12 bases. The V gene's germline CDR1 is LNHDA and CDR2 SQIVND (reference sequence). The CDR3 length is 14 residues. The CDR3 loop reads CASRKGSNNEKLFF. The CDR3 bases are TGTGCCAGTAGGAAGGGCAGCAATAATGAAAAACTGTTTTTT. The full variable domain, with the rest looked up from reference TRBV19 and TRBJ1-4, is DGGITQSPKYLFRKEGQNVTLSCEQNLNHDAMYWYRQDPGQGLRLIYYSQIVNDFQKGDIAEGYSVSREKKESFPLTVTSAQKNPTAFYLCASRKGSNNEKLFFGSGTQLSVL.

This clone came up a few times. V usage is TRBV9 and J usage is TRBJ2-2; tentative D call: TRBD1 (5 bases). From germline, CDR1 is SGDLS and CDR2 YYNGEE. V was trimmed by 9 bases and J by 4 bases, leaving 16 bases between them. This CDR3 comprises 14 residues. The CDR3: CATAPDSLTGELFF. The CDR3 nucleotides are TGTGCCACTGCACCAGACAGCCTCACCGGGGAGCTGTTTTTT.

This clone was recorded many times. The chain carries TRBV19 and TRBJ1-1; D may be TRBD1 (6 bases). The CDR3 extends over 18 amino acids. The V end was cut by 9 bases, the J end by 1 base, with 27 bases between. CDR1 is LNHDA and CDR2 is SQIVND in the germline V gene (reference sequence). The CDR3 sequence is CASSSLSGGRGRNTEAFF. The CDR3 DNA reads as TGTGCCAGCTCCTCCCTTAGCGGGGGCCGCGGGAGGAACACTGAAGCTTTCTTT.

This chain uses TRBV15 with TRBJ1-2, with 9 bases identical to TRBD1. V was clipped by 8 bases and J by 4 bases; unmatched bases: 11. The CDR3 extends over 15 amino acids. Germline V lookup: CDR1 LNHNV, CDR2 YYDKDF (reference sequence). CDR3 residues: CATRDREGFGYGYTF. In nucleotides, the CDR3 is TGTGCCACCCGGGACAGGGAGGGTTTTGGCTATGGCTACACCTTC.

This clone was detected a few times. Other nucleotide sequences in the sample specify the same CDR3. CDR3: CASSLGDYGYTF. The CDR3 nucleotides are TGCGCCAGCAGCTTGGGCGACTATGGCTACACCTTC. The J gene is TRBJ1-2, the V gene TRBV5-1; D is undetermined. The CDR3 spans 12 residues. Deletions cut 0 bases from V and 3 bases from J, with 3 bases between. Germline V CDR1 and CDR2: SGHRS, YFSETQ. Full variable domain (remainder filled in from reference TRBV5-1 and TRBJ1-2): KAGVTQTPRYLIKTRGQQVTLSCSPISGHRSVSWYQQTPGQGLQFLFEYFSETQRNKGNFPGRFSGRQFSNSRSEMNVSTLELGDSALYLCASSLGDYGYTFGSGTRLTVV.

This chain joins TRBV25-1 and TRBJ1-1; the match to TRBD1 covers 7 bases. The CDR3 spans 15 residues. Germline CDR1 and CDR2: MGHDK and SYGVNS. Unmatched junction bases numbered 7, after V lost 6 bases and J lost 0 bases. CDR3 bases: TGTGCCAGCAGGACTGCGGGACAGTTGAACACTGAAGCTTTCTTT. Its protein product is CASRTAGQLNTEAFF.

For this clone: Different DNA sequences within this sample yield the same CDR3. CDR3 in amino acids: CASSQGTGQGGDTQYF. In DNA form, the CDR3 reads TGCGCCAGCAGCCAGGGCACGGGACAGGGGGGAGATACGCAGTATTTT. This chain joins TRBV4-3 and TRBJ2-3; TRBD1 matches at 11 bases. Trimming took 3 bases from V and 5 from J; bases not matched to a gene: 7. The CDR3 contains 16 residues. Germline assignment: CDR1 LGHNA and CDR2 YSLEER.

This clone was detected a few times. This chain uses TRBV7-2 with TRBJ2-3; no definite D call. Germline V gene sequence: CDR1 SGHTA, CDR2 FQGNSA. The CDR3 length is 12 residues. The ends were cut back, 6 bases at V and 0 bases at J, with 4 bases in the middle. The CDR3 sequence: CASRASTDTQYF. As DNA, the CDR3 is TGTGCCAGCAGGGCTAGCACAGATACGCAGTATTTT.

This clone has a handful of counts. The gene calls are TRBV28 and TRBJ1-3; D is uncertain. Trimming left V 3 bases short and J 3 bases short, with 12 bases between. CDR1 and CDR2 from the germline V gene are MDHEN and SYDVKM. The CDR3 length is 15 residues. The CDR3 reads CASSLPVHSGNTIYF. The CDR3 region has the DNA TGTGCCAGCAGTTTGCCGGTACATAGTGGAAACACCATATATTTT.

The genes are TRBV18 and TRBJ1-1, with D perhaps TRBD1 (6 bases). The germline V gene encodes CDR1 KGHSH and CDR2 LQKENI. V gave up 0 bases and J gave up 3 bases, with 11 bases separating them. This CDR3 contains 15 residues. The CDR3 coding sequence is TGTGCCAGCTCACCACCCGGGGGCCAGGACACTGAAGCTTTCTTT. It codes for CASSPPGGQDTEAFF.